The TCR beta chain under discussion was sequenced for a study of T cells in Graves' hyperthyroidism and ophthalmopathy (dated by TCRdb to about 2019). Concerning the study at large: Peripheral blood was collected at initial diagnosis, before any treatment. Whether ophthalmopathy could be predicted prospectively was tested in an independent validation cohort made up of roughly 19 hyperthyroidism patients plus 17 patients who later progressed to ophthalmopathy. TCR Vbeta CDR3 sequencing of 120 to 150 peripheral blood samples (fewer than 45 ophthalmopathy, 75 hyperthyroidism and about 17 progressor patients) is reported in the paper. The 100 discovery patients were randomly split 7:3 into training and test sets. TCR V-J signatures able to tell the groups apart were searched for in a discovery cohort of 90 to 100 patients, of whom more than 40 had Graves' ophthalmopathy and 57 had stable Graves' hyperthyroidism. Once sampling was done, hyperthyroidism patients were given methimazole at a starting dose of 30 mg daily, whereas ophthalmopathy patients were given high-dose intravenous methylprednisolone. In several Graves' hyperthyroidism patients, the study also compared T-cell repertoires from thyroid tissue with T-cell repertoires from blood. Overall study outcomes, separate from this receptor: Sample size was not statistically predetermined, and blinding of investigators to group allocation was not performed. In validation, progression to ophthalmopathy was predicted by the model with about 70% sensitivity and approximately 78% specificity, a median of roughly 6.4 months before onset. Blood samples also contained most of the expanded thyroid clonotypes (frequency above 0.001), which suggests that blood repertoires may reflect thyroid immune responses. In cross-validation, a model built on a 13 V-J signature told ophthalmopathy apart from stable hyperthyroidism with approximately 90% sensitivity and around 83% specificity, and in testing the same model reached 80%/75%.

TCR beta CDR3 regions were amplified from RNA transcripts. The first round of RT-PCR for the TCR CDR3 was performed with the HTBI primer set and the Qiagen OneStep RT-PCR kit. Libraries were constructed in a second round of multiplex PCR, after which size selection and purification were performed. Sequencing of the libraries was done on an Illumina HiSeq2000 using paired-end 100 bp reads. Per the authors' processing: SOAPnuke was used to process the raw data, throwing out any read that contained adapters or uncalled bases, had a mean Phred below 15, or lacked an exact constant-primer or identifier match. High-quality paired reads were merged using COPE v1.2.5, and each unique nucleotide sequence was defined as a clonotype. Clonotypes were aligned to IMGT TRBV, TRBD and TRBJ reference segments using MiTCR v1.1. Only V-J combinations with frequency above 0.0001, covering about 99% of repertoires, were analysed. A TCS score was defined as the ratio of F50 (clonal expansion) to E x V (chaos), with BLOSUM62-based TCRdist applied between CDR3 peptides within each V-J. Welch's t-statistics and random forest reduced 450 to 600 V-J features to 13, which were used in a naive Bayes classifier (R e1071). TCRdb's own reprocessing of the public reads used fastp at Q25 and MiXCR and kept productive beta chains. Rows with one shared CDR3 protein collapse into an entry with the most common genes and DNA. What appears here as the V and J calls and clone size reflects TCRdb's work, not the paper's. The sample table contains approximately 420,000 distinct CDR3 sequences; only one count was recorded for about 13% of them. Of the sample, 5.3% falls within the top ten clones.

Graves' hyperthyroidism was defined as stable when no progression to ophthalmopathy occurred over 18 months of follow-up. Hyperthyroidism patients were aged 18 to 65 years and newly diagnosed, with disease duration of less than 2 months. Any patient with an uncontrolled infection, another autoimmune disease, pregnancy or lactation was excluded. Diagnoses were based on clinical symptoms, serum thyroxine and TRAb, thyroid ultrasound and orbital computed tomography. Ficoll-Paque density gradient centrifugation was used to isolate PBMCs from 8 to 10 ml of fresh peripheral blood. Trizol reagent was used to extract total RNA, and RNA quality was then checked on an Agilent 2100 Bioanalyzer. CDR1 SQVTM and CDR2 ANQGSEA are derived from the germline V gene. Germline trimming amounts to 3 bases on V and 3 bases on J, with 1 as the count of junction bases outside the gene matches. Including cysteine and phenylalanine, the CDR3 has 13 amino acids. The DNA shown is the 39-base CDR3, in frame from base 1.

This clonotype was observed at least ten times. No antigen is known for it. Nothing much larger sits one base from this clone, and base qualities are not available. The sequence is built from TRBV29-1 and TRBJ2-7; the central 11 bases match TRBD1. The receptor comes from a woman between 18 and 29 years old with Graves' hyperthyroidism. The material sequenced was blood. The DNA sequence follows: TGCAGCGTTGAGGGGACAGGGGGCTACGAGCAGTACTTC. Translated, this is CSVEGTGGYEQYF.